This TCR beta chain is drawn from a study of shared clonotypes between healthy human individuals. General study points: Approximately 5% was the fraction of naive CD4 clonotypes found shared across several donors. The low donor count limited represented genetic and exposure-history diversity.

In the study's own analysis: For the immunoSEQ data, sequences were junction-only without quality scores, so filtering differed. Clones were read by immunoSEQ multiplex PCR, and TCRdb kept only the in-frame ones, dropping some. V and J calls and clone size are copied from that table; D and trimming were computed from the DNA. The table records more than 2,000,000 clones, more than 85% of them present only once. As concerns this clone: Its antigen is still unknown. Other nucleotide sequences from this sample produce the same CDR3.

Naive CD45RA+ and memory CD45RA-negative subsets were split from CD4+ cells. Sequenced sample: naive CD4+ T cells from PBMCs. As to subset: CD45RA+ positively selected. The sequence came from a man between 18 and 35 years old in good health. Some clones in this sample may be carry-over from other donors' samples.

CDR3 DNA: TGTGCCAGTAGAAGGGGCCTCACCACAGATACGCAGTATTTT. Translation gives CASRRGLTTDTQYF. This chain uses TRBV19 with TRBJ2-3, with D perhaps TRBD1 (5 bases). With 6 bases removed from V and 2 bases from J, the gap between germline ends came to 12 bases. This CDR3 spans 14 amino acids. Germline lookup yields CDR1 LNHDA and CDR2 SQIVND (reference sequence).